The text below deals with one T cell receptor (beta chain). Its antigen remains unidentified. V shed 7 bases and J 7 bases; nucleotides not matched to a gene: 7. Looked up from germline, CDR1 is SGHRS and CDR2 is YFSETQ. The CDR3 has 14 residues. This sample stems from a study of shared clonotypes between healthy human individuals. Broader study findings: An expected dependence of interdonor clonotype sharing on sequencing depth was noted. Sorted-subset sequencing was shown by rarefaction to be incomplete despite large depth.

There were only Caucasian adults among the donors, and all lived in Nashville, Tennessee. Data came from immunoSEQ multiplex PCR; TCRdb stores just in-frame clones and leaves some out. In the table there are about 1,500,000 clones, roughly 96% of which are singletons. The TCR originated in a man aged 30 to 39 in good health. V usage is TRBV5-1 and J usage is TRBJ2-2; 10 bases match TRBD1. The specimen was naive CD4+ T cells sorted from blood. Subset here: CD45RA+ positively selected. CDR3 sequence: CASHDRGRGGELFF. For the CDR3, the DNA is TGCGCCAGCCACGACAGGGGGCGCGGCGGGGAGCTGTTTTTT.